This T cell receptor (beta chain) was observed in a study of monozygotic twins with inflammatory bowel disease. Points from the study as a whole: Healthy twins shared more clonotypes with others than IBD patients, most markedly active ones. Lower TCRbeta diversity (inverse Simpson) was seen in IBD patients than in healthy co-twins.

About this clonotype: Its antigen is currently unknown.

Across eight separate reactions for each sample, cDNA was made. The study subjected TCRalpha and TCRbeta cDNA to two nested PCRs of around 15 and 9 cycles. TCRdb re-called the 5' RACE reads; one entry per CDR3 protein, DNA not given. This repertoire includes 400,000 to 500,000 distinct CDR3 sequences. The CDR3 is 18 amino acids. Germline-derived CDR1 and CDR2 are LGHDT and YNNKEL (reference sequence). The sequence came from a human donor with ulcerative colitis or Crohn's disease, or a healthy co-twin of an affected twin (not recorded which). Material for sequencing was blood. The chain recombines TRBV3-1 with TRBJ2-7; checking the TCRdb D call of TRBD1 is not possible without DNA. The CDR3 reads CASSQGFGMGQGSYEQYF.